Below, 23 T cell receptor beta chains from the same sample are listed, as sequenced in a study of T cells in Graves' hyperthyroidism and ophthalmopathy. Amplified TCR beta CDR3 regions derived from RNA transcripts. TCR CDR3 underwent first-round RT-PCR with the HTBI primer set. TCRdb used MiXCR to reprocess the multiplex PCR reads, holding one entry per CDR3 protein. The sample lists some 300,000 distinct CDR3 sequences, around 19% occurring once. Input material: blood. All receptors derive from a man aged 50 to 59 with Graves' ophthalmopathy.

This clonotype was observed at least ten times. The chain has TRBV29-1 and TRBJ2-3; D not certain. This CDR3 contains 12 residues. Trimming removed 3 bases from V and 6 bases from J, with 10 bases in between. CDR1 SQVTM and CDR2 ANQGSEA come from the germline V gene. As DNA, the CDR3 is TGCAGCGTTGACATGGTGATGGATACGCAGTATTTT. Its translation: CSVDMVMDTQYF.

This clonotype was observed at least ten times. The chain joins TRBV2 to TRBJ1-1, with D perhaps matching TRBD1 (6 bases). The CDR3 totals 13 residues. V lost 11 bases, J lost 4 bases, and 17 bases lay in between. CDR1 SNHLY and CDR2 FYNNEI come from the germline V gene. This chain's CDR3 is CAWKGGDSTEAFF. CDR3 sequence (DNA): TGTGCCTGGAAGGGGGGGGATAGCACTGAAGCTTTCTTT. Together with reference TRBV2 and TRBJ1-1, the CDR3 gives the full variable domain: EPEVTQTPSHQVTQMGQEVILRCVPISNHLYFYWYRQILGQKVEFLVSFYNNEISEKSEIFDDQFSVERPDGSNFTLKIRSTKLEDSAMYFCAWKGGDSTEAFFGQGTRLTVV.

This clonotype appeared a few times. The V gene is TRBV28, the J gene TRBJ1-1, with a possible D match to TRBD1 (5 bases). This CDR3 spans 11 amino acids. Germline values: CDR1 MDHEN, CDR2 SYDVKM. V gave up 6 bases and J gave up 7 bases, with 9 bases separating them. As DNA, the CDR3 is TGTGCCAGCAGCGACAGATTTGAAGCTTTCTTT. It is translated as CASSDRFEAFF.

This clonotype came up many times. The V and J genes are TRBV20-1 and TRBJ2-7, with D maybe TRBD2 (6 bases). The V gene lost 0 bases and the J gene lost 3 bases, with 15 bases spanning the gap. The CDR3 runs to 15 residues. The germline V gene has CDR1 DFQATT and CDR2 SNEGSKA (reference sequence). CDR3 sequence: CSARDLPSADYEQYF. DNA of the CDR3: TGCAGTGCTAGAGATCTGCCTAGCGCAGACTACGAGCAGTACTTC.

This clonotype showed up just a few times. This chain connects TRBV10-3 to TRBJ2-7; 7 nucleotides match TRBD2. The CDR3 has 12 amino acids. CDR1 is ENHRY and CDR2 is SYGVKD in the germline V gene. Trimming at V came to 10 bases and at J to 3 bases, leaving 6 bases not matched to a gene. CDR3 in DNA: TGTGCCACCAGCGGGAAAGGCTACGAGCAGTACTTC. Its translation is CATSGKGYEQYF.

This clonotype was seen a handful of times. The rearrangement links TRBV9 to TRBJ1-1; D unresolved. Germline CDR1 and CDR2: SGDLS and YYNGEE. The CDR3 has 13 residues. The V and J ends lost 4 bases and 8 bases respectively, with 15 bases between them. CDR3 sequence: CASSPAETIEAFF. CDR3 sequence (DNA): TGTGCCAGCAGCCCAGCAGAGACCATAGAAGCTTTCTTT.

This clonotype was counted many times. The chain couples TRBV15 to TRBJ1-5; D not resolved. Germline-derived CDR1 and CDR2 are LNHNV and YYDKDF (reference sequence). The V gene lost 3 bases and the J gene lost 2 bases, with 14 bases spanning the gap. The CDR3 loop spans 16 amino acids. The CDR3 is CATSRISWGGNQPQHF. As DNA, the CDR3 is TGTGCCACCAGCAGGATCTCCTGGGGTGGCAATCAGCCCCAGCATTTT. Together with reference TRBV15 and TRBJ1-5, the CDR3 gives the full variable domain: DAMVIQNPRYQVTQFGKPVTLSCSQTLNHNVMYWYQQKSSQAPKLLFHYYDKDFNNEADTPDNFQSRRPNTSFCFLDIRSPGLGDTAMYLCATSRISWGGNQPQHFGDGTRLSIL.

Only a few counts were recorded for this clonotype. The chain links TRBV7-9 to TRBJ2-7; D is ambiguous. Trimming cost V 1 base and J 4 bases, with 8 bases left between them. The CDR3 has 13 residues. CDR1 and CDR2 (germline): SEHNR, FQNEAQ (reference sequence). This chain's CDR3 is CASSLDASYEQYF. The CDR3 DNA sequence: TGTGCCAGCAGCTTAGACGCCAGTTACGAGCAGTACTTC.

This clonotype was observed once. Given a much more abundant clone one base away, this may be a read error. The gene calls are TRBV7-3 and TRBJ2-2, with a weak D call TRBD2 (5 bases). Per germline, CDR1 SGHTA and CDR2 FQGTGA. The CDR3 is 14 amino acids. The DNA of the CDR3 is TGTGCCAGCAGCTTAGCCTCAAGCACCGGGGAGCTGTCTTTT. Its translation: CASSLASSTGELSF. Based on the CDR3 plus reference TRBV7-3 and TRBJ2-2, the full variable domain is GAGVSQTPSNKVTEKGKYVELRCDPISGHTALYWYRQSLGQGPEFLIYFQGTGAADDSGLPNDRFFAVRPEGSVSTLKIQRTERGDSAVYLCASSLASSTGELSFGEGSRLTVL.

This clonotype came up a few times. This chain connects TRBV6-1 to TRBJ2-5; D possibly matches TRBD1 or TRBD2 (5 bases each). V lost 6 bases, J lost 2 bases, and 19 bases lay in between. The germline V gene encodes CDR1 MNHNS and CDR2 SASEGT. There are 16 residues in the CDR3. The CDR3 DNA sequence: TGTGCCAGCAGCCTACAGACTATGTGGGGGCAAGAGACCCAGTACTTC. This gives the protein CASSLQTMWGQETQYF.

This clonotype was seen more than once but under ten times. This chain joins TRBV10-3 and TRBJ1-1; D is possibly TRBD1 (5 bases). Germline lookup yields CDR1 ENHRY and CDR2 SYGVKD. V dropped 0 bases and J dropped 0 bases, with 8 bases sitting between them. The CDR3 is made up of 15 amino acids. CDR3 DNA: TGTGCCATCAGTGAGTCGCCGGGGGTGAACACTGAAGCTTTCTTT. Translating gives CAISESPGVNTEAFF.

The V gene is TRBV11-2, the J gene TRBJ2-3; the match to TRBD2 covers 9 bases. The ends lost 4 bases at V and 8 bases at J; junction bases unmatched: 1. The CDR3 is made up of 12 amino acids. Germline V CDR1 and CDR2: SGHAT, FQNNGV. Here the CDR3 reads CASSSLAGTQYF. The DNA for the CDR3 is TGTGCCAGCAGCTCACTAGCGGGTACGCAGTATTTT.

This clonotype was seen a handful of times. The chain is built from TRBV28 and TRBJ1-4, with D hard to call. The CDR3 extends over 16 amino acids. Between the trimmed V and J ends, which lost 5 bases and 4 bases, there was a span of 17 bases. Germline CDR1 MDHEN, CDR2 SYDVKM. The CDR3 is CASSTSGLGNNEKLFF. The CDR3 DNA follows: TGTGCCAGCAGTACCTCCGGACTGGGAAATAATGAAAAACTGTTTTTT.

V and J are TRBV9 and TRBJ2-7; no reliable D call. V lost 0 bases to trimming and J lost 0 bases, with 10 bases between them. The CDR3 has 15 residues. CDR1 is SGDLS, CDR2 YYNGEE, per germline. The CDR3 region has the DNA TGTGCCAGCAGCGTAGATGGCGGTAGCTCCTACGAGCAGTACTTC. Protein sequence: CASSVDGGSSYEQYF. Using reference TRBV9 and TRBJ2-7 for the parts outside the CDR3, the full variable domain is DSGVTQTPKHLITATGQRVTLRCSPRSGDLSVYWYQQSLDQGLQFLIQYYNGEERAKGNILERFSAQQFPDLHSELNLSSLELGDSALYFCASSVDGGSSYEQYFGPGTRLTVT.

The chain combines TRBV3-1 with TRBJ1-2; D may be TRBD1 (6 bases). The CDR3 length is 15 residues. Trimming shortened V by 1 base and J by 4 bases, and 13 bases separated the two germline ends. Germline V CDR1 and CDR2: LGHDT, YNNKEL (reference sequence). CDR3 sequence reads: CASSQGAGASYGYTF. In DNA form, the CDR3 reads TGTGCCAGCAGCCAAGGGGCAGGGGCGAGCTATGGCTACACCTTC.

This clonotype was picked up many times. This rearrangement joins TRBV24-1 to TRBJ1-1; 7 bases are a match to TRBD1. The V segment lost 3 bases and the J segment 6 bases; nucleotides outside the gene matches: 6. The CDR3 is 14 amino acids. Germline CDR1 and CDR2: KGHDR and SFDVKD. The DNA for the CDR3 is TGTGCCACCAGTGATCCTAATGACAGGGCTGAAGCTTTCTTT. It translates to CATSDPNDRAEAFF.

This clonotype was observed a handful of times. An end of the junction differs from the germline gene, which may be a read error. The CDR3 DNA follows: TGCAGTGCTAGAGATATAGCGGCCTTCTCCCACAATGAGCAGTTCTTC. Protein: CSARDIAAFSHNEQFF. V usage is TRBV20-1 and J usage is TRBJ2-1; D is possibly TRBD2 (6 bases). The CDR3 extends over 16 amino acids. Germline CDR1 reads DFQATT; CDR2 reads SNEGSKA (reference sequence).

The V call is TRBV9, the J call TRBJ2-7; D may be TRBD2 (6 bases). The germline V and J ends were trimmed by 3 bases and 7 bases, with 17 bases remaining between them. CDR1 SGDLS and CDR2 YYNGEE come from the germline V gene. CDR3 length: 14 residues. CDR3 DNA: TGTGCCAGCAGCGACCGGGACTCCTTCTTAGAGCAGTACTTC. It codes for CASSDRDSFLEQYF.

In this sample, this clonotype turned up a few times. This sequence joins TRBV20-1 and TRBJ2-1; D not resolved. This CDR3 has 13 residues. Trimming pared 3 bases from V and 10 bases from J, leaving 16 bases between. Looked up from germline, CDR1 is DFQATT and CDR2 is SNEGSKA (reference sequence). CDR3 region: CSASPTPWAEQFF. The CDR3 nucleotides read TGCAGTGCTAGCCCGACCCCTTGGGCAGAGCAGTTCTTC.

The J gene is TRBJ2-3, the V gene TRBV6-1, with TRBD2 matching 12 bases. The V and J ends lost 6 bases and 2 bases, in that order; junction bases with no gene match: 3. Germline CDR1 reads MNHNS; CDR2 reads SASEGT. The CDR3 extends over 15 amino acids. CDR3: CASSRLAGDTDTQYF. The DNA of the CDR3 is TGTGCCAGCAGCCGACTAGCGGGAGACACAGATACGCAGTATTTT.

The CDR3 nucleotides are TGTGCCAGATCGACTAGCGATAAGAGCTCGTACACAGATACGCAGTATTTT. This codes for CARSTSDKSSYTDTQYF. The gene calls are TRBV2 and TRBJ2-3; 8 nucleotides agree with TRBD2. Germline V lookup: CDR1 SNHLY, CDR2 FYNNEI. The CDR3 loop spans 17 amino acids. V shed 9 bases, J shed 2 bases, and the junction held 16 bases outside the gene matches. Combining the CDR3 with reference TRBV2 and TRBJ2-3 gives the whole variable domain EPEVTQTPSHQVTQMGQEVILRCVPISNHLYFYWYRQILGQKVEFLVSFYNNEISEKSEIFDDQFSVERPDGSNFTLKIRSTKLEDSAMYFCARSTSDKSSYTDTQYFGPGTRLTVL.

The V gene is TRBV7-3, the J gene TRBJ2-7; possible D gene TRBD1, 5 bases. The length of the CDR3 is 14 residues. Deletions cut 2 bases from V and 2 bases from J, with 10 bases between. Germline V gene data show CDR1 as SGHTA and CDR2 as FQGTGA. CDR3 DNA: TGTGCCAGCAGCTTACAGGGTGGGCCCTACGAGCAGTACTTC. Translating gives CASSLQGGPYEQYF. Variable domain in full (rest from reference TRBV7-3 and TRBJ2-7): GAGVSQTPSNKVTEKGKYVELRCDPISGHTALYWYRQSLGQGPEFLIYFQGTGAADDSGLPNDRFFAVRPEGSVSTLKIQRTERGDSAVYLCASSLQGGPYEQYFGPGTRLTVT.

CDR3 nucleotides: TGTGCCAGCAGTTACTCGAGGTCGGGGAGCTATGGCTACACCTTC. This sequence encodes CASSYSRSGSYGYTF. J is TRBJ1-2 and V is TRBV6-2 or TRBV6-3; no clear D. The CDR3 runs 15 residues. Germline V gene lookup returns CDR1 MNHEY and CDR2 SVGEGT. Deletions cut 0 bases from V and 4 bases from J, with 12 bases between.